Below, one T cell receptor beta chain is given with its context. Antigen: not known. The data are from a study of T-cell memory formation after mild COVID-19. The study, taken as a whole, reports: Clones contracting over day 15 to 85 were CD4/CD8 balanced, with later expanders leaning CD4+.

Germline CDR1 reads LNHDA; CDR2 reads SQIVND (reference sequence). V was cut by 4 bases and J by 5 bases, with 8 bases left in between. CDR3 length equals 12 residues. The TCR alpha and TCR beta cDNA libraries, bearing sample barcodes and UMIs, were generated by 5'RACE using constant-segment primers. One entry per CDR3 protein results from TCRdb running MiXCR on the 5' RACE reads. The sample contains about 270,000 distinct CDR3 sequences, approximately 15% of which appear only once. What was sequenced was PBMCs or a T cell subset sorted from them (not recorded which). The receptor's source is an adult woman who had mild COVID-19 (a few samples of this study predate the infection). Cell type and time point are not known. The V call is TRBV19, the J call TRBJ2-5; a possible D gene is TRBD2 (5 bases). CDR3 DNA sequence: TGTGCCAGTAGTAGAGGGTACGAGACCCAGTACTTC. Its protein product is CASSRGYETQYF.